This T cell receptor beta chain derives from a study of cytomegalovirus exposure and HLA in healthy donors. Across the whole study: An earlier analysis found around 100 million unique TCR beta sequences from 200 million or so T cells.

Findings and caveats of the study: Because they were indistinguishable, some V segments, including TRBV6-2 and TRBV6-3, were excluded. It is likely that the observed cluster of highly shared sequence variants was a sequencing artifact.

PCR involved 60 Vbeta and 13 Jbeta primers. Clones were read by immunoSEQ multiplex PCR, and TCRdb kept only the in-frame ones, dropping some. This sample carries 100,000 to 150,000 clones, more than 75% of them seen once, and the ten largest clones take roughly an eighth. This clone has more than one count but fewer than ten. The antigen is unknown. J gave up 8 bases and V 4 bases, and 12 bases lay outside the gene matches. Germline V gene sequence: CDR1 SGHRS, CDR2 YFSETQ. The CDR3 extends over 15 amino acids. This TCR was recovered from a woman aged 60 to 75 in good health and CMV-seropositive. Sample: PBMCs. The rearrangement joins TRBV5-1 to TRBJ1-2, with 9 bases fitting TRBD1. CDR3 nucleotides: TGCGCCAGCAGCCTGACCACCGGGACAGGGCTGGGCTACACCTTC. It specifies CASSLTTGTGLGYTF.